The 27 T cell receptor beta chains below come from one sample, sequenced in a study of human T cells and chemical hapten exposure. TCRdb reprocessed the RACE reads with MiXCR, giving one entry per CDR3 protein. Of roughly 260,000 distinct CDR3 sequences in the sample, about 9% were seen once. Time point specified: pre-sensitization, week 0. Treatment: therapeutic diphenylcyclopropenone sensitization with weekly scalp DPC. The input for sequencing was whole blood, taken in connection with sensitization to the hapten diphenylcyclopropenone (DPC). The receptor source for this set is a woman aged 40 to 50 with alopecia areata. Some clones in this sample may be carry-over from other donors' samples.

This clonotype has more than one count but fewer than ten. J is TRBJ1-4 and V is TRBV7-9, with D unresolved. Germline V gives CDR1 SEHNR, CDR2 FQNEAQ (reference sequence). The CDR3 sequence is 14 residues long. Deletions cut 0 bases from V and 8 bases from J, with 10 bases between. DNA for the CDR3: TGTGCCAGCAGCTTAGCGAGGGAGCGGGAAAAACTGTTTTTT. This gives the protein CASSLAREREKLFF.

This clonotype was seen a handful of times. The J gene is TRBJ1-5, the V gene TRBV7-2, with a weak D call TRBD1 (6 bases). Germline CDR1 reads SGHTA; CDR2 reads FQGNSA. The CDR3 runs 14 residues. V was shortened by 5 bases and J by 2 bases, with 10 bases between the two germline ends. Here the CDR3 reads CASSQTGGNQPQHF. The CDR3 DNA reads TGTGCCAGCAGCCAGACAGGAGGCAATCAGCCCCAGCATTTT. Full variable domain (rest looked up from reference TRBV7-2 and TRBJ1-5): GAGVSQSPSNKVTEKGKDVELRCDPISGHTALYWYRQSLGQGLEFLIYFQGNSAPDKSGLPSDRFSAERTGGSVSTLTIQRTQQEDSAVYLCASSQTGGNQPQHFGDGTRLSIL.

This chain uses TRBV27 with TRBJ2-5, with TRBD2 matching 8 bases. Trimming took 4 bases from V and 6 from J; bases not matched to a gene: 7. Looked up from germline, CDR1 is MNHEY and CDR2 is SMNVEV (reference sequence). The length of the CDR3 is 14 residues. The CDR3: CASSWRGGRQTQYF. The CDR3, as DNA: TGTGCCAGCAGTTGGCGGGGCGGGAGGCAGACCCAGTACTTC.

This clonotype came up many times. The chain is built from TRBV28 and TRBJ1-5, with a possible D match to TRBD1 (5 bases). V lost 3 bases to trimming and J lost 5 bases, with 14 bases between them. CDR1 and CDR2 from the germline V gene are MDHEN and SYDVKM. CDR3 size: 15 residues. CDR3 DNA: TGTGCCAGCAGTTTGCTGACAGCGTTATATCAGCCCCAGCATTTT. Translation: CASSLLTALYQPQHF.

This CDR3 is CASSRVSGYTGELFF. The CDR3 coding sequence is TGTGCCAGCAGTCGGGTTAGCGGGTACACCGGGGAGCTGTTTTTT. V usage is TRBV3-1 and J usage is TRBJ2-2; 7 nucleotides align to TRBD2. J lost 3 bases, V lost 6 bases, and 7 bases had no gene match. This CDR3 region has 15 residues. Germline V gene sequence: CDR1 LGHDT, CDR2 YNNKEL (reference sequence). The full variable domain, its missing parts supplied by reference TRBV3-1 and TRBJ2-2, is DTAVSQTPKYLVTQMGNDKSIKCEQNLGHDTMYWYKQDSKKFLKIMFSYNNKELIINETVPNRFSPKSPDKAHLNLHINSLELGDSAVYFCASSRVSGYTGELFFGEGSRLTVL.

V and J are TRBV9 and TRBJ2-5; D is uncertain. The CDR3 has 13 amino acids. Germline V gene sequence: CDR1 SGDLS, CDR2 YYNGEE. Trimming left V 5 bases short and J 4 bases short, with 12 bases between. This CDR3 is CASSVQEGETQYF. The CDR3 coding sequence is TGTGCCAGCAGTGTGCAGGAAGGAGAGACCCAGTACTTC.

This clonotype was observed many times. The V call is TRBV6-5, the J call TRBJ2-5; TRBD2 matches at 8 bases. CDR1 and CDR2 from the germline V gene are MNHEY and SVGAGI. V gave up 6 bases and J gave up 6 bases; unmatched junction bases: 12. CDR3 length equals 15 residues. The CDR3 coding sequence is TGTGCCAGCAGCCCGGTCGGGGGGGCCAAGAAGACCCAGTACTTC. Protein: CASSPVGGAKKTQYF.

Here the CDR3 DNA reads TGTGCCAGCAGACCCCAGAGGACTAGCGGAGAGACCCAGTACTTC. Its translation: CASRPQRTSGETQYF. This chain connects TRBV7-2 to TRBJ2-5; 10 bases are a match to TRBD2. V shed 6 bases, J shed 4 bases, and the junction held 8 bases outside the gene matches. Looked up from germline, CDR1 is SGHTA and CDR2 is FQGNSA. CDR3 size: 15 residues.

This clonotype was detected only a few times. V is TRBV27 and J is TRBJ1-5; maybe TRBD1 (6 bases). The CDR3 is 14 amino acids. V lost 6 bases to trimming and J lost 7 bases, with 16 bases between them. CDR1 and CDR2 from the germline V gene are MNHEY and SMNVEV (reference sequence). CDR3 nucleotides: TGTGCCAGCAGCCCCCAAGGGGGGTGGCAGCCCCAGCATTTT. It is translated as CASSPQGGWQPQHF.

The sample holds a few counts of this clonotype. This chain connects TRBV12-3 or TRBV12-4 to TRBJ2-5; no clear D. The germline V and J ends were trimmed by 5 bases and 9 bases, with 13 bases remaining between them. The CDR3 consists of 12 residues. CDR3 in amino acids: CASSRSTGPQYF. The CDR3 nucleotides read TGTGCCAGCAGTCGATCAACTGGCCCCCAGTACTTC.

The chain has TRBV4-2 and TRBJ2-1, with D possibly being TRBD2 (5 bases). The CDR3 contains 13 residues. Trimming pared 1 base from V and 8 bases from J, leaving 9 bases between. CDR1 is LGHNA, CDR2 YNFKEQ, per germline. The CDR3 DNA is TGTGCCAGCAGCCAAGTCGGGGTCGATGAGCAGTTCTTC. Amino acids: CASSQVGVDEQFF.

This clonotype was seen more than once but under ten times. The V and J genes are TRBV7-2 and TRBJ2-2, with TRBD2 matching 8 bases. The V gene's germline CDR1 is SGHTA and CDR2 FQGNSA. V shed 5 bases and J 6 bases; nucleotides not matched to a gene: 5. This CDR3 spans 14 amino acids. As DNA, the CDR3 is TGTGCCAGCAGCACCGGGACTAGTCCCGGGGAGCTGTTTTTT. This gives the protein CASSTGTSPGELFF.

The V and J genes are TRBV7-3 and TRBJ2-7; D call uncertain. V was shortened by 1 base and J by 7 bases, with 11 bases between the two germline ends. CDR1 and CDR2 (germline): SGHTA, FQGTGA. This CDR3 region has 13 residues. The CDR3 sequence: CASSLRSGREQYF. The CDR3 DNA is TGTGCCAGCAGCTTAAGGTCGGGTCGGGAGCAGTACTTC.

This clonotype was observed a few times. The chain joins TRBV29-1 to TRBJ2-2; 13 nucleotides agree with TRBD2. Germline CDR1 reads SQVTM; CDR2 reads ANQGSEA. V was pared by 6 bases and J by 1 base, with 5 bases of the junction left unmatched. This CDR3 contains 16 residues. CDR3 coding DNA: TGCAGCGTCGCCGGGACTAGCGGGAAGAACACCGGGGAGCTGTTTTTT. Translated, it gives CSVAGTSGKNTGELFF.

This chain connects TRBV6-2 or TRBV6-3 to TRBJ2-6, with no clear D. The CDR3 has 17 amino acids. The V end was cut by 3 bases, the J end by 0 bases, with 12 bases between. The germline gives CDR1 MNHEY, CDR2 SVGEGT. DNA for the CDR3: TGTGCCAGCAGTTATTCCCGACTGCCCTCTGGGGCCAACGTCCTGACTTTC. It is translated as CASSYSRLPSGANVLTF.

J is TRBJ1-3 and V is TRBV5-1, with D tentatively TRBD1 (5 bases). Trimming took 5 bases from V and 0 from J, leaving 12 bases between them. Germline values: CDR1 SGHRS, CDR2 YFSETQ. This CDR3 has 15 residues. CDR3 protein: CASSAQGSSGNTIYF. The CDR3 coding sequence is TGCGCCAGCAGTGCTCAGGGTAGCTCTGGAAACACCATATATTTT.

This clonotype was recorded a few times. This rearrangement joins TRBV7-8 to TRBJ2-3, with D unresolved. This CDR3 contains 13 residues. Trimming shortened V by 5 bases and J by 0 bases, and 6 bases separated the two germline ends. Germline V gene data show CDR1 as SGHVS and CDR2 as FQNEAQ. The CDR3 bases are TGTGCCAGCAGCGGGCCTAGCACAGATACGCAGTATTTT. Protein sequence: CASSGPSTDTQYF.

This chain connects TRBV30 to TRBJ1-4; D is perhaps TRBD1 (6 bases). Trimming left V 1 base short and J 12 bases short, with 15 bases between. The CDR3 consists of 13 residues. Per the germline V gene, CDR1 is GTSNPN and CDR2 is SVGIG (reference sequence). The CDR3 region has the DNA TGTGCCTGGAGTGGTTCTTGGGGGCCCGAACTGTTTTTT. Its protein is CAWSGSWGPELFF.

The table lists this clonotype with a few counts. For the CDR3, the DNA is TGTGCCAGCTCACCATCCGAGACGGGGGGGGACACTGAAGCTTTCTTT. This codes for CASSPSETGGDTEAFF. The genes are TRBV18 and TRBJ1-1; D possibly corresponds to TRBD1 (5 bases). This CDR3 has 16 residues. V lost 2 bases and J 3 bases, leaving 16 bases between the germline ends. CDR1 KGHSH and CDR2 LQKENI come from the germline V gene.

The rearrangement joins TRBV10-3 to TRBJ2-7; tentative D call: TRBD2 (6 bases). CDR3 length: 14 amino acids. V lost 8 bases and J 3 bases, leaving 17 bases between the germline ends. Looked up from germline, CDR1 is ENHRY and CDR2 is SYGVKD. CDR3 sequence (DNA): TGTGCCATCGGAGACGGGGGATCAGACTACGAGCAGTACTTC. Protein: CAIGDGGSDYEQYF.

This clonotype was detected ten times or more. The chain has TRBV27 and TRBJ1-5; D perhaps matches TRBD1 (5 bases). This CDR3 has 14 residues. Trimming left V 3 bases short and J 7 bases short, with 13 bases between. CDR1 is MNHEY and CDR2 is SMNVEV in the germline V gene (reference sequence). CDR3 sequence reads: CASSFVTGIQPQHF. The CDR3 nucleotides are TGTGCCAGCAGTTTCGTCACAGGAATCCAGCCCCAGCATTTT.

This clonotype was picked up a small number of times. The chain is built from TRBV10-3 and TRBJ2-7; TRBD2 might be the D (6 bases). V was cut by 0 bases and J by 2 bases, with 11 bases left in between. The CDR3 runs 15 residues. Germline-derived CDR1 and CDR2 are ENHRY and SYGVKD. The CDR3 sequence: CAISESRGIAYEQYF. CDR3 sequence (DNA): TGTGCCATCAGTGAGTCTCGCGGGATTGCCTACGAGCAGTACTTC.

This clonotype was observed at least ten times. This CDR3 is CSASPGLAGRRATDTQYF. CDR3 nucleotide sequence: TGCAGTGCTAGCCCGGGACTAGCGGGACGTAGGGCCACAGATACGCAGTATTTT. J is TRBJ2-3 and V is TRBV20-1; 13 nucleotides align to TRBD2. CDR3 length equals 18 residues. Germline V gene sequence: CDR1 DFQATT, CDR2 SNEGSKA (reference sequence). J gave up 2 bases and V 3 bases, and 11 bases lay outside the gene matches.

The chain employs TRBV20-1 and TRBJ2-1, with 10 bases matching TRBD2. Per the germline V gene, CDR1 is DFQATT and CDR2 is SNEGSKA (reference sequence). V lost 7 bases and J lost 6; bases outside the gene matches: 6. CDR3 length equals 13 residues. This CDR3 is CSVPGLASNEQFF. Written as DNA, the CDR3 is TGCAGTGTTCCGGGACTAGCGTCCAATGAGCAGTTCTTC.

The J gene is TRBJ1-3, the V gene TRBV7-2; D uncertain. There are 17 residues in the CDR3. Germline values: CDR1 SGHTA, CDR2 FQGNSA. Trimming left V 1 base short and J 0 bases short, with 13 bases between. The CDR3 coding sequence is TGTGCCAGCAGCTTAGTGGCAGGCTCGCCCTCTGGAAACACCATATATTTT. It yields the protein CASSLVAGSPSGNTIYF.

The chain carries TRBV13 and TRBJ2-7, with D maybe TRBD1 (6 bases). The V end was cut by 2 bases, the J end by 6 bases, with 23 bases between. Germline-derived CDR1 and CDR2 are PRHDT and FYEKMQ (reference sequence). The length of the CDR3 is 17 residues. The CDR3 bases are TGTGCCAGCAGCTTATCACCTCGGACAGCCGAGGGGAGCGAGCAGTACTTC. Its protein is CASSLSPRTAEGSEQYF.

The chain recombines TRBV4-3 with TRBJ2-3; 11 bases are a match to TRBD1. CDR3 length: 14 residues. From germline, CDR1 is LGHNA and CDR2 YSLEER. Trimming removed 4 bases from V and 5 bases from J; junction bases left unmatched: 2. The DNA of the CDR3 is TGCGCCAGCAGCCCAGGGACAGGGGGAGATACGCAGTATTTT. Residues: CASSPGTGGDTQYF.